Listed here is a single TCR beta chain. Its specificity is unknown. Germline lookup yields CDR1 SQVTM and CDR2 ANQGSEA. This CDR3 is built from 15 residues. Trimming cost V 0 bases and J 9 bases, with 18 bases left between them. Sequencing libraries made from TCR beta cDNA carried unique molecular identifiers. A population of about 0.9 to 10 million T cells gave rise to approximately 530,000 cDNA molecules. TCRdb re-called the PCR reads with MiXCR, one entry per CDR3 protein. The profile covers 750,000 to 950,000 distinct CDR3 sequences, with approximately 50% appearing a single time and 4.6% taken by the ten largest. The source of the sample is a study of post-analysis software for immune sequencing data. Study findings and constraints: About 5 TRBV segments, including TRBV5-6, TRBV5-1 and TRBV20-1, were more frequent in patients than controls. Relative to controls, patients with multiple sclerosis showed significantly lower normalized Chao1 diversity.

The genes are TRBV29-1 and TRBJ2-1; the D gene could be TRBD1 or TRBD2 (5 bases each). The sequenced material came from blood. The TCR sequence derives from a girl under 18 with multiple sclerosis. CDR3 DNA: TGCAGCGTTGAAGACCGGGACCCCCGGCCCGGTGAGCAGTTCTTC. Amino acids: CSVEDRDPRPGEQFF.